These 19 T cell receptor beta chains came from one sample sequenced in a study of shared clonotypes between healthy human individuals. The method was immunoSEQ multiplex PCR; TCRdb's version includes in-frame clones alone and lacks a portion of them. Of approximately 740,000 clones in the sample, 80% to 95% are singletons; the top ten hold 24%. It was CD45RO-negative cells, positively selected for CCR7, that made up naive CD8 cells, with terminally differentiated effector memory CD45RA+ cells excluded. Sequenced input: naive CD8+ T cells sorted from blood. These receptors were taken from a man in his thirties or forties in good health.

This rearrangement joins TRBV28 to TRBJ2-3; 12 bases line up with TRBD2. The length of the CDR3 is 18 residues. Per the germline V gene, CDR1 is MDHEN and CDR2 is SYDVKM. J was trimmed by 1 base and V by 3 bases; bases with no gene match: 8. Here the CDR3 reads CASSLQLAGGDGTDTQYF. The CDR3 nucleotides are TGTGCCAGCAGTTTGCAACTAGCGGGAGGTGACGGCACAGATACGCAGTATTTT.

The J gene is TRBJ2-1, the V gene TRBV2; D is unresolved. Between the trimmed V and J ends, which lost 10 bases and 4 bases, there was a span of 14 bases. The CDR3 runs to 13 residues. Germline CDR1 reads SNHLY; CDR2 reads FYNNEI. The CDR3 here is CAIRAVLYNEQFF. CDR3 in DNA: TGTGCCATAAGGGCGGTCCTATACAATGAGCAGTTCTTC.

J is TRBJ2-3 and V is TRBV4-3; D possibly corresponds to TRBD2 (6 bases). CDR1 and CDR2 (germline): LGHNA, YSLEER. The CDR3 spans 17 residues. Trimming pared 3 bases from V and 0 bases from J, leaving 16 bases between. The CDR3 coding sequence is TGCGCCAGCAGCCAGGGGGGAGGTCCGTATAGCACAGATACGCAGTATTTT. As protein: CASSQGGGPYSTDTQYF.

The chain joins TRBV19 to TRBJ2-3; D is possibly TRBD2 (5 bases). The CDR3 spans 15 residues. The germline CDR1 and CDR2 sequences are LNHDA and SQIVND (reference sequence). Trimming removed 1 base from V and 1 base from J, with 9 bases in between. CDR3 sequence: CASSIAGFGTDTQYF. In DNA form, the CDR3 reads TGTGCCAGTAGTATAGCGGGATTCGGCACAGATACGCAGTATTTT. Variable domain in full (rest from reference TRBV19 and TRBJ2-3): DGGITQSPKYLFRKEGQNVTLSCEQNLNHDAMYWYRQDPGQGLRLIYYSQIVNDFQKGDIAEGYSVSREKKESFPLTVTSAQKNPTAFYLCASSIAGFGTDTQYFGPGTRLTVL.

The J gene is TRBJ1-4, the V gene TRBV29-1; 8 bases match TRBD1. The CDR3 extends over 16 amino acids. From germline, CDR1 is SQVTM and CDR2 ANQGSEA. V was pared by 1 base and J by 8 bases, with 12 bases of the junction left unmatched. The CDR3 region is CSVEVREDRDREKLFF. The CDR3 region has the DNA TGCAGCGTTGAAGTTAGGGAGGACAGGGATCGGGAAAAACTGTTTTTT.

The rearrangement uses TRBV9 and TRBJ2-7, with 8 nucleotides matching TRBD1. CDR1 SGDLS and CDR2 YYNGEE come from the germline V gene. V dropped 4 bases and J dropped 3; count of bases not matched to a gene: 3. The CDR3 consists of 13 residues. The CDR3 loop reads CASSTGTGYEQYF. The CDR3 bases are TGTGCCAGCAGCACCGGGACAGGCTACGAGCAGTACTTC.

The chain uses TRBV25-1 and TRBJ2-1, with TRBD1 as a possible D gene (6 bases). Per the germline V gene, CDR1 is MGHDK and CDR2 is SYGVNS. V was pared by 7 bases and J by 4 bases, with 11 bases between. The CDR3 consists of 13 residues. CDR3: CASNRRGYNEQFF. In DNA form, the CDR3 reads TGTGCCAGCAACAGAAGGGGGTACAATGAGCAGTTCTTC.

V and J are TRBV28 and TRBJ2-7; TRBD2 might be the D (6 bases). Germline CDR1 MDHEN, CDR2 SYDVKM. The CDR3 consists of 14 residues. The V and J ends lost 7 bases and 4 bases respectively, with 17 bases between them. This CDR3 is CASTLRETGYEQYF. The CDR3 nucleotides read TGTGCCAGCACCCTCCGGGAGACGGGTTACGAGCAGTACTTC.

This clone was recorded once. CDR3 residues: CASTEGDTGELFF. DNA of the CDR3: TGTGCCAGCACGGAAGGGGACACCGGGGAGCTGTTTTTT. This chain links TRBV9 with TRBJ2-2, with a tentative D call TRBD1 (5 bases). In germline, CDR1 is SGDLS, CDR2 YYNGEE. CDR3 size: 13 residues. With 6 bases removed from V and 3 bases from J, the gap between germline ends came to 9 bases.

The chain combines TRBV27 with TRBJ2-5; 7 positions agree with TRBD1. This CDR3 spans 14 amino acids. V lost 6 bases and J lost 5; bases outside the gene matches: 9. In germline, CDR1 is MNHEY, CDR2 SMNVEV (reference sequence). The CDR3 DNA sequence: TGTGCCAGCAGGACAGGGAATCTTCGTGAGACCCAGTACTTC. It encodes CASRTGNLRETQYF.

The chain carries TRBV2 and TRBJ2-7, with 7 bases lining up with TRBD1. Germline values: CDR1 SNHLY, CDR2 FYNNEI. J was trimmed by 0 bases and V by 10 bases; bases with no gene match: 3. The CDR3 runs to 12 residues. CDR3 in amino acids: CATGQDSYEQYF. For the CDR3, the DNA is TGTGCCACTGGACAGGACTCCTACGAGCAGTACTTC.

The rearrangement uses TRBV4-3 and TRBJ1-1; 8 bases agree with TRBD1. The trim removed 2 bases at V and 1 base at J, leaving 3 bases unmatched. The CDR3 runs to 15 residues. Germline values: CDR1 LGHNA, CDR2 YSLEER. The CDR3 sequence is CASSQLGQENTEAFF. CDR3 DNA: TGCGCCAGCAGCCAACTGGGACAGGAGAACACTGAAGCTTTCTTT.

The chain recombines TRBV15 with TRBJ2-5; D gene unclear. The CDR3 totals 13 residues. CDR1 LNHNV and CDR2 YYDKDF come from the germline V gene (reference sequence). Trimming took 1 base from V and 2 from J, leaving 5 bases between them. CDR3 region: CATSRVPQETQYF. CDR3 nucleotide sequence: TGTGCCACCAGCAGAGTACCTCAAGAGACCCAGTACTTC.

With respect to this clone: The same CDR3 also results from other DNA sequences found in this sample. The rearrangement joins TRBV6-1 to TRBJ2-7; perhaps TRBD1 as D (5 bases). Per germline, CDR1 MNHNS and CDR2 SASEGT. Trimming took off 7 bases at V and 2 bases at J, with 9 bases between the two ends. The CDR3 is made up of 12 amino acids. CDR3 protein: CASTGQTYEQYF. CDR3 DNA sequence: TGTGCCAGCACAGGGCAAACCTACGAGCAGTACTTC.

This rearrangement joins TRBV5-6 to TRBJ2-7; 7 bases are a match to TRBD2. Germline V gives CDR1 SGHDT, CDR2 YYEEEE. Losses at the gene ends were 4 bases for V and 0 bases for J; bases not matched to a gene: 4. There are 14 residues in the CDR3. The CDR3 bases are TGTGCCAGCAGCATACTAGCGAACTCCTACGAGCAGTACTTC. Translating gives CASSILANSYEQYF.

The CDR3 DNA reads TGTGCCAGCAGTTACTCGAGGACCATAGGAGATACGCAGTATTTT. It encodes CASSYSRTIGDTQYF. The V call is TRBV6-5, the J call TRBJ2-3; the D is unclear. Germline V gives CDR1 MNHEY, CDR2 SVGAGI. Trimming cost V 0 bases and J 5 bases, with 12 bases left between them. CDR3 length equals 15 residues.

The chain recombines TRBV6-1 with TRBJ2-2, with a tentative D call TRBD2 (6 bases). Germline V gene lookup returns CDR1 MNHNS and CDR2 SASEGT. V was pared by 6 bases and J by 3 bases, with 23 bases between. The CDR3 runs to 18 residues. The CDR3 DNA is TGTGCCAGCAGCGAATGGGGAATCGCGGGAATGGACACCGGGGAGCTGTTTTTT. Amino acid sequence: CASSEWGIAGMDTGELFF.

The V and J genes are TRBV21-1 and TRBJ1-4. TRBV21-1 is a pseudogene locus. CDR3 length equals 14 residues. The CDR3 reads CASRMGEQREKLFF. As DNA, the CDR3 is TGTGCCAGCAGAATGGGGGAGCAAAGGGAAAAACTGTTTTTT.

This clone was counted once. This rearrangement joins TRBV5-1 to TRBJ2-7; perhaps D is TRBD1 or TRBD2 (5 bases each). Germline V gene sequence: CDR1 SGHRS, CDR2 YFSETQ. Trimming stripped 4 bases from V and 3 bases from J, with 8 bases between. The CDR3 covers 12 residues. The CDR3 DNA reads as TGCGCCAGCAGCGAGGGGAACTACGAGCAGTACTTC. It encodes CASSEGNYEQYF.